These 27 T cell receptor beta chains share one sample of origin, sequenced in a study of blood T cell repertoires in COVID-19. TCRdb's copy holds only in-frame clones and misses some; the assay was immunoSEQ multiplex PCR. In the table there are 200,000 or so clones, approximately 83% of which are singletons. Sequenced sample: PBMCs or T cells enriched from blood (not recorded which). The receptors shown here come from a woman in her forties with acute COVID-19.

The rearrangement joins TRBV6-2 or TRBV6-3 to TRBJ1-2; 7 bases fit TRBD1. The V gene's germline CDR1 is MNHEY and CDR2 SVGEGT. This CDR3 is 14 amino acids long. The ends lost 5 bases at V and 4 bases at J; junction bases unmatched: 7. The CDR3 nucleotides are TGTGCCAGCAGTAGGGCAGGGGGTGGCTATGGCTACACCTTC. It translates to CASSRAGGGYGYTF.

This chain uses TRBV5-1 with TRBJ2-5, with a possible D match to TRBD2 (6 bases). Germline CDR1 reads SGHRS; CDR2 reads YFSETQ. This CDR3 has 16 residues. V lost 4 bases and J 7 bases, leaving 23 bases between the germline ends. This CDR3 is CASSPGGTSGFGTQYF. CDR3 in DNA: TGCGCCAGCAGCCCTGGGGGGACGTCAGGGTTCGGGACCCAGTACTTC. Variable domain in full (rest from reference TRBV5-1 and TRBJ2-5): KAGVTQTPRYLIKTRGQQVTLSCSPISGHRSVSWYQQTPGQGLQFLFEYFSETQRNKGNFPGRFSGRQFSNSRSEMNVSTLELGDSALYLCASSPGGTSGFGTQYFGPGTRLLVL.

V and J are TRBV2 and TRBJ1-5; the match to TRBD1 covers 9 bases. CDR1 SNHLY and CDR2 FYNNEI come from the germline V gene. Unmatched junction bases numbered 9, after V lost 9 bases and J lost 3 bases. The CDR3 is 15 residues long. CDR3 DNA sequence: TGTGCCAGTGGACGCGGGACAGGGAACAATCAGCCCCAGCATTTT. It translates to CASGRGTGNNQPQHF.

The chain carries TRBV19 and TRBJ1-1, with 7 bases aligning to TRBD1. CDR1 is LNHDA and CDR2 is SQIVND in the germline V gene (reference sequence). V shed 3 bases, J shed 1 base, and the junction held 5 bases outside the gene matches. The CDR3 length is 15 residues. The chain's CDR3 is CASSIGGQSNTEAFF. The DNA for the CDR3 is TGTGCCAGTAGTATTGGGGGACAGTCGAACACTGAAGCTTTCTTT.

In nucleotides, the CDR3 is TGTGCCAGCTCAACAACACAGGGTACCTCTGGAAACACCATATATTTT. It yields the protein CASSTTQGTSGNTIYF. The chain has TRBV18 and TRBJ1-3; D is perhaps TRBD1 (6 bases). Trimming shortened V by 5 bases and J by 0 bases, and 14 bases separated the two germline ends. Germline lookup yields CDR1 KGHSH and CDR2 LQKENI. The CDR3 length is 16 residues.

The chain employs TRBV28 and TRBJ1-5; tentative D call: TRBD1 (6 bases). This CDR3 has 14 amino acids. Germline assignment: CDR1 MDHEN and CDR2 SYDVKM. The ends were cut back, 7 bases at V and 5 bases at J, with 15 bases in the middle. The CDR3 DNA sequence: TGTGCCAGCACCGGGAGGGGGGGCTATCAGCCCCAGCATTTT. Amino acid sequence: CASTGRGGYQPQHF.

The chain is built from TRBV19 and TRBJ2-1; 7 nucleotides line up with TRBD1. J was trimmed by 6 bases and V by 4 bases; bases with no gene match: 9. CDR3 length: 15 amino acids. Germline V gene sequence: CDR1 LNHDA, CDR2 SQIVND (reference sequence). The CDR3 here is CASSTPTGRGNEQFF. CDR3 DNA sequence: TGTGCCAGTAGTACCCCGACAGGGAGAGGCAATGAGCAGTTCTTC.

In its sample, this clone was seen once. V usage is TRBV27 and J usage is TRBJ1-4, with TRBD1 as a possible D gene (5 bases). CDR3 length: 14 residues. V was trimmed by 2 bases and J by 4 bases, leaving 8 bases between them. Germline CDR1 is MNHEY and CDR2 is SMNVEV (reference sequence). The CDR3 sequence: CASSLSRVNEKLFF. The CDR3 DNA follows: TGTGCCAGCAGTTTAAGCAGGGTTAATGAAAAACTGTTTTTT.

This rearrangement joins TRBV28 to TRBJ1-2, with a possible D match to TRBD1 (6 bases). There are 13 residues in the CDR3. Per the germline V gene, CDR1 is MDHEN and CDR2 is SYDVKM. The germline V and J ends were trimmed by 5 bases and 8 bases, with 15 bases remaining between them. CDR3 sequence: CASSPTGTRGYTF. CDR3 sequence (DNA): TGTGCCAGCAGTCCGACAGGAACGAGGGGCTACACCTTC.

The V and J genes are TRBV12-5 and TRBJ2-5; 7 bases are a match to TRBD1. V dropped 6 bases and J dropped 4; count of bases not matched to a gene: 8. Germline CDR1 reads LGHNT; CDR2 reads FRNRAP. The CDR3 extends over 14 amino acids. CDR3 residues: CASGPTTGAETQYF. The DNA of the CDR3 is TGTGCTAGTGGGCCCACCACAGGGGCAGAGACCCAGTACTTC.

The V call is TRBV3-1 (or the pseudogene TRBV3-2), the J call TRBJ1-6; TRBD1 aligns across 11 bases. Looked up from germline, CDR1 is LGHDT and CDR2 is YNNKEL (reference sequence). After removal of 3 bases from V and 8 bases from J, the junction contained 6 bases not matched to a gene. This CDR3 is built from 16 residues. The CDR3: CASSHMGQGGYSPLHF. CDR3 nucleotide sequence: TGTGCCAGCAGCCATATGGGACAGGGGGGTTATTCACCCCTCCACTTT.

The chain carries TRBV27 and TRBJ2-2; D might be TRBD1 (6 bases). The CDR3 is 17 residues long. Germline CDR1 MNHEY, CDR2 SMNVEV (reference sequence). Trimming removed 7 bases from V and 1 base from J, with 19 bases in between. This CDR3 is CASTGTTFTLNTGELFF. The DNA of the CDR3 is TGTGCCAGCACCGGGACAACCTTTACTTTGAACACCGGGGAGCTGTTTTTT.

The CDR3 nucleotides are TGTGCCAGCAGCTTAGATGGCGGGAGGGCCCTATTCTTC. This codes for CASSLDGGRALFF. The rearrangement uses TRBV11-3 and TRBJ2-1, with 9 bases that match TRBD2. Germline CDR1 reads SGHNT; CDR2 reads YENEEA. The CDR3 is made up of 13 amino acids. The J segment lost 16 bases and the V segment lost 0 bases, leaving 7 bases of the junction unmatched. Together with reference TRBV11-3 and TRBJ2-1, the CDR3 gives the full variable domain: EAGVVQSPRYKIIEKKQPVAFWCNPISGHNTLYWYLQNLGQGPELLIRYENEEAVDDSQLPKDRFSAERLKGVDSTLKIQPAELGDSAVYLCASSLDGGRALFFGPGTRLTVL.

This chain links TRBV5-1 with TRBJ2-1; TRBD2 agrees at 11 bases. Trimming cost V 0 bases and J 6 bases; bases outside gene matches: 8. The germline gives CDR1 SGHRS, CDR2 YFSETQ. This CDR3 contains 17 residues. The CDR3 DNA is TGCGCCAGCAGCTTGGCCAAACTAGCGGGAGAGGCCAATGAGCAGTTCTTC. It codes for CASSLAKLAGEANEQFF.

CDR3 sequence reads: CASSSRGETYGYTF. DNA of the CDR3: TGTGCCAGCAGTTCGAGAGGCGAGACTTATGGCTACACCTTC. This rearrangement joins TRBV28 to TRBJ1-2; D uncertain. Germline V gives CDR1 MDHEN, CDR2 SYDVKM. V lost 4 bases to trimming and J lost 5 bases, with 14 bases between them. The CDR3 runs to 14 residues.

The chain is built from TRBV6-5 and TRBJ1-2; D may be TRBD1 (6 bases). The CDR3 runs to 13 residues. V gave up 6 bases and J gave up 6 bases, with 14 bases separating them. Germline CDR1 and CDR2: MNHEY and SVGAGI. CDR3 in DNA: TGTGCCAGCAGACAGGGATCTCCGAATGGCTACACCTTC. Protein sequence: CASRQGSPNGYTF.

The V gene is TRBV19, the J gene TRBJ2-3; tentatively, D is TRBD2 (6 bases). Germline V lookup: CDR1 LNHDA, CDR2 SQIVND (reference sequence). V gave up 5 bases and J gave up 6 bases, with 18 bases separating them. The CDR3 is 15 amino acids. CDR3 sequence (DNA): TGTGCCAGTAGTCTAACGGGAGAGGTATCGGATACGCAGTATTTT. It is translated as CASSLTGEVSDTQYF.

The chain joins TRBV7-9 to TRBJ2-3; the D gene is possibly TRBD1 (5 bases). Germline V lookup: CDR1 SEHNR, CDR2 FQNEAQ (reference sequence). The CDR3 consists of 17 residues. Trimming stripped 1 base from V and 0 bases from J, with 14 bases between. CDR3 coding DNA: TGTGCCAGCAGCTTAGGGTTCCGTGGGGCTAGCACAGATACGCAGTATTTT. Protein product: CASSLGFRGASTDTQYF.

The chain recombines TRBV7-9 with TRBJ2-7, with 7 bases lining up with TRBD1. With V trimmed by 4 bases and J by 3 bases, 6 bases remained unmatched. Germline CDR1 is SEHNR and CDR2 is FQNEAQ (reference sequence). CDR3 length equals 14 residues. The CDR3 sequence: CASSSRDRNYEQYF. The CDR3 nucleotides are TGTGCCAGCAGCTCCCGGGACAGAAACTACGAGCAGTACTTC.

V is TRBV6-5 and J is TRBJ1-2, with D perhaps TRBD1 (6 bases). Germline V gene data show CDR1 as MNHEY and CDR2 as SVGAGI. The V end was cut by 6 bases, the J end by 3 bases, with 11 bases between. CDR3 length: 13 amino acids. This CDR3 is CASRPGQDYGYTF. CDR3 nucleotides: TGTGCCAGCAGGCCGGGACAAGACTATGGCTACACCTTC.

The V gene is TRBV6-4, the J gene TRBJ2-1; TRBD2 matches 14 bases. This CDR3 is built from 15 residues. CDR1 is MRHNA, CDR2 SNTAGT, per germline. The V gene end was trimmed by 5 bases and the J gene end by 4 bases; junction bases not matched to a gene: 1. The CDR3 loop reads CASSRTSGGYNEQFF. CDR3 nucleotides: TGTGCCAGCAGTCGGACTAGCGGGGGGTACAATGAGCAGTTCTTC.

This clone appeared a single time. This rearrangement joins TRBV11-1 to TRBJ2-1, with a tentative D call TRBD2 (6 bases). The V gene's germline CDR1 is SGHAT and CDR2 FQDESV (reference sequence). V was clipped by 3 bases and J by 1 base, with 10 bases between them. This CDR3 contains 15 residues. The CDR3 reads CASSFGRGSYNEQFF. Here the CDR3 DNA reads TGTGCCAGCAGCTTCGGCCGGGGGTCCTACAATGAGCAGTTCTTC.

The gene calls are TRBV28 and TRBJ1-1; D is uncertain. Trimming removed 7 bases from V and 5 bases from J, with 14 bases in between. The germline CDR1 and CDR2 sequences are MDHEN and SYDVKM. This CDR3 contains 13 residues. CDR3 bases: TGTGCCAGCATCTTCCCGGGTCAGACTGAAGCTTTCTTT. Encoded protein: CASIFPGQTEAFF.

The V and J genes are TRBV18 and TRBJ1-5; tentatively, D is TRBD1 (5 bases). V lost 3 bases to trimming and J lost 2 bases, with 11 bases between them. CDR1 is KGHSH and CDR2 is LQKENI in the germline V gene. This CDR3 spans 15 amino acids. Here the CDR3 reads CASSPREGGNQPQHF. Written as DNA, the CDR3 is TGTGCCAGCTCACCCAGGGAAGGGGGCAATCAGCCCCAGCATTTT.

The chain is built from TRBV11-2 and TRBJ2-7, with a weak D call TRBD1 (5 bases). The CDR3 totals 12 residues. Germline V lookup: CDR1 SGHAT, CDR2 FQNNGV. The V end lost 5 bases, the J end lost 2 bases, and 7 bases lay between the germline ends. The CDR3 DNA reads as TGTGCCAGCAGCGACAGTCCCTACGAGCAGTACTTC. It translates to CASSDSPYEQYF.

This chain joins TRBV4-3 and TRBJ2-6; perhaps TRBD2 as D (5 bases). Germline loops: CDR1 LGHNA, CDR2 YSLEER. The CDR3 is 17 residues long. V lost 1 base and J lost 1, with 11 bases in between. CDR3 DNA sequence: TGCGCCAGCAGCCAAGGGAGCACGGGATCTGGGGCCAACGTCCTGACTTTC. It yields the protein CASSQGSTGSGANVLTF.

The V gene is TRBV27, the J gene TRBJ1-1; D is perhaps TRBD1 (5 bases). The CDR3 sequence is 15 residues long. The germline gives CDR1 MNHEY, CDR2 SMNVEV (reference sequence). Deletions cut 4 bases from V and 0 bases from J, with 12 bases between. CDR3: CASSSRQQMNTEAFF. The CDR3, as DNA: TGTGCCAGCAGTTCCCGACAGCAAATGAACACTGAAGCTTTCTTT.